The rows below give T cell receptor beta chains drawn from one sample of a study of blood T cell repertoires in COVID-19. Measured with immunoSEQ multiplex PCR; TCRdb has only the in-frame clones, and not every one. The sample consists of over 150,000 clones, approximately 84% of them appearing once. The sequencing sample was made of peripheral blood. Receptor source: a man aged 35-49 years with acute or convalescent COVID-19. The CDR3 runs from the conserved cysteine through the conserved F or W. Fields, in order: V gene, D gene, J gene, CDR3 protein, CDR3 DNA. A D gene is named only where the DNA matches it firmly.

TRBV2,.,TRBJ1-3,CASTQDSGNTIYF,TGTGCCAGCACCCAGGACTCTGGAAACACCATATATTTT
TRBV6-2/TRBV6-3,.,TRBJ2-7,CASSYSAGQGSINEQYF,TGTGCCAGCAGTTACTCAGCTGGCCAGGGGTCTATCAACGAGCAGTACTTC
TRBV7-8,TRBD1,TRBJ2-5,CASSWDRMETQYF,TGTGCCAGCAGCTGGGACAGGATGGAGACCCAGTACTTC
TRBV11-2,TRBD1,TRBJ1-2,CASSSNRGGYTF,TGTGCCAGCAGCTCCAACAGGGGTGGCTACACCTTC
TRBV19,TRBD2,TRBJ2-3,CASSIERGTTTDTQYF,TGTGCCAGTAGTATCGAGCGGGGGACTACCACAGATACGCAGTATTTT
TRBV7-3,TRBD1,TRBJ2-1,CASSPQGDYNEQFF,TGTGCCAGCAGTCCCCAGGGGGACTACAATGAGCAGTTCTTC
TRBV5-1,TRBD1,TRBJ1-2,CASSPQGDYGYTF,TGCGCCAGCAGCCCACAGGGGGACTATGGCTACACCTTC
TRBV13,.,TRBJ2-5,CASSLGGIGAEVTQYF,TGTGCCAGCAGCTTAGGCGGCATAGGGGCTGAGGTGACCCAGTACTTC
TRBV5-6,.,TRBJ1-6,CASSSPWGSGNSPLHF,TGTGCCAGCAGCTCGCCTTGGGGCTCAGGGAATTCACCCCTCCACTTT
TRBV10-3,TRBD1,TRBJ2-2,CAISESGGTGLNTGELFF,TGTGCCATCAGTGAGTCAGGAGGGACAGGGTTAAACACCGGGGAGCTGTTTTTT
TRBV28,TRBD2,TRBJ2-2,CASSLPLAGTGELFF,TGTGCCAGCAGTTTACCTCTAGCGGGGACCGGGGAGCTGTTTTTT
TRBV2,TRBD1,TRBJ2-3,CASSLGQAMITDTQYF,TGTGCCAGCAGTCTGGGACAGGCAATGATCACAGATACGCAGTATTTT
TRBV19,TRBD2,TRBJ2-3,CASSQRGTDTQYF,TGTGCCAGTAGCCAGCGGGGGACAGATACGCAGTATTTT
TRBV6-5,.,TRBJ2-7,CASSKGVGQYF,TGTGCCAGCAGTAAGGGGGTCGGGCAGTACTTC
TRBV14,TRBD1,TRBJ1-1,CASSPGQGHTEAFF,TGTGCCAGCAGCCCGGGACAGGGGCACACTGAAGCTTTCTTT
TRBV14,.,TRBJ1-2,CASSQDRTAAWGYTF,TGTGCCAGCAGCCAAGATAGAACGGCGGCGTGGGGCTACACCTTC
TRBV2,TRBD2,TRBJ2-5,CASSGSGAPGETQYF,TGTGCCAGCTCGGGCAGCGGGGCGCCGGGGGAGACCCAGTACTTC